This entry lists 14 T cell receptor beta chains sequenced from one sample in a study of T cell changes during pregnancy in multiple sclerosis. The method was immunoSEQ multiplex PCR; TCRdb's version includes in-frame clones alone and lacks a portion of them. The sample holds about 92,000 clones, approximately 92% seen once. The sample was peripheral blood, taken in the first trimester of pregnancy. All receptors come from a female donor with multiple sclerosis, enrolled in a pregnancy study.

The chain has TRBV6-1 and TRBJ1-4; 7 bases are a match to TRBD1. V lost 4 bases and J lost 3; bases outside the gene matches: 5. This CDR3 has 15 amino acids. Germline V gene lookup returns CDR1 MNHNS and CDR2 SASEGT. CDR3 sequence reads: CASSVTGTANEKLFF. The CDR3 nucleotides read TGTGCCAGCAGTGTCACCGGGACAGCTAATGAAAAACTGTTTTTT.

The genes are TRBV7-2 and TRBJ1-2; no definite D call. Germline-derived CDR1 and CDR2 are SGHTA and FQGNSA. The CDR3 contains 14 residues. The V and J ends lost 5 bases and 4 bases respectively, with 14 bases between them. The CDR3 loop reads CASSLGEQLYGYTF. CDR3 sequence (DNA): TGTGCCAGCAGCCTCGGGGAACAGCTCTATGGCTACACCTTC.

The chain recombines TRBV10-3 with TRBJ2-5, with D unresolved. V lost 2 bases and J 5 bases, leaving 6 bases between the germline ends. CDR1 and CDR2 from the germline V gene are ENHRY and SYGVKD. This CDR3 contains 12 residues. CDR3 DNA sequence: TGTGCCATCAGTGAGCGGTTCGAGACCCAGTACTTC. It is translated as CAISERFETQYF.

This clone came up a few times. This chain connects TRBV7-2 to TRBJ2-2, with 9 bases matching TRBD2. V dropped 2 bases and J dropped 7; count of bases not matched to a gene: 5. This CDR3 has 15 residues. The germline V gene encodes CDR1 SGHTA and CDR2 FQGNSA. The CDR3 DNA sequence: TGTGCCAGCAGCTTACTTACAGCGGGGGGCGGGGAGCTGTTTTTT. Amino acids: CASSLLTAGGGELFF.

This clone has a single count. This sequence joins TRBV11-3 and TRBJ2-3; 8 nucleotides agree with TRBD2. Losses at the gene ends were 5 bases for V and 1 base for J; bases not matched to a gene: 5. The CDR3 extends over 15 amino acids. Germline loops: CDR1 SGHNT, CDR2 YENEEA. CDR3 DNA sequence: TGTGCCAGCAGCCCCGGGGGGGGGCGCACAGATACGCAGTATTTT. Translating it yields CASSPGGGRTDTQYF.

The CDR3 sequence is CASSQGAGGTSGSMETQYF. The CDR3 nucleotides read TGTGCCAGCAGCCAAGGGGCTGGCGGGACTAGCGGGAGTATGGAGACCCAGTACTTC. The V gene is TRBV4-2, the J gene TRBJ2-5, with 14 positions matching TRBD2. The CDR3 runs 19 residues. Germline assignment: CDR1 LGHNA and CDR2 YNFKEQ. Trimming at V came to 1 base and at J to 5 bases, leaving 12 bases not matched to a gene.

The rearrangement uses TRBV5-4 and TRBJ2-3; 10 nucleotides line up with TRBD2. J was trimmed by 3 bases and V by 3 bases; bases with no gene match: 16. The CDR3 is 19 residues long. Germline CDR1 SGHNT, CDR2 YYREEE (reference sequence). The CDR3 here is CASSWGGLAGVLGTDTQYF. CDR3 nucleotide sequence: TGTGCCAGCAGCTGGGGGGGGCTAGCGGGAGTTCTTGGGACAGATACGCAGTATTTT.

The CDR3 DNA reads as TGCGCCAGCAGCCTACTAGCGGGAGCGAACACCGGGGAGCTGTTTTTT. It is translated as CASSLLAGANTGELFF. The rearrangement uses TRBV5-1 and TRBJ2-2, with 11 bases aligning to TRBD2. The V gene end was trimmed by 4 bases and the J gene end by 0 bases; junction bases not matched to a gene: 2. The CDR3 has 16 amino acids. Per germline, CDR1 SGHRS and CDR2 YFSETQ. Variable domain in full (rest from reference TRBV5-1 and TRBJ2-2): KAGVTQTPRYLIKTRGQQVTLSCSPISGHRSVSWYQQTPGQGLQFLFEYFSETQRNKGNFPGRFSGRQFSNSRSEMNVSTLELGDSALYLCASSLLAGANTGELFFGEGSRLTVL.

The J gene is TRBJ2-4, the V gene TRBV27; no reliable D call. The CDR3 runs 14 residues. Germline-derived CDR1 and CDR2 are MNHEY and SMNVEV (reference sequence). The V end was cut by 6 bases, the J end by 5 bases, with 14 bases between. The CDR3 sequence: CASRRRVTENIQYF. In DNA, the CDR3 is TGTGCCAGCAGGCGCCGAGTCACCGAAAACATTCAGTACTTC.

The rearrangement uses TRBV27 and TRBJ1-3, with D unresolved. V was shortened by 6 bases and J by 0 bases, with 6 bases between the two germline ends. From germline, CDR1 is MNHEY and CDR2 SMNVEV (reference sequence). This CDR3 has 13 amino acids. The chain's CDR3 is CASRGSSGNTIYF. CDR3 in DNA: TGTGCCAGCAGGGGGAGCTCTGGAAACACCATATATTTT.

The chain employs TRBV5-6 and TRBJ2-1; the D gene is possibly TRBD1 (6 bases). Germline V lookup: CDR1 SGHDT, CDR2 YYEEEE. Trimming took off 4 bases at V and 3 bases at J, with 20 bases between the two ends. This CDR3 has 17 amino acids. The DNA of the CDR3 is TGTGCCAGCAGCCTTGACAGGTCCCAGATGGGCTACAATGAGCAGTTCTTC. Amino acids: CASSLDRSQMGYNEQFF.

CDR3 coding DNA: TGTGCCAGTAGTATAGGACAGGGGGCAGTTACGCAGTATTTT. Encoded protein: CASSIGQGAVTQYF. The chain links TRBV19 to TRBJ2-3; 10 bases agree with TRBD1. The CDR3 has 14 residues. The V and J ends lost 1 base and 8 bases, in that order; junction bases with no gene match: 3. Germline-derived CDR1 and CDR2 are LNHDA and SQIVND (reference sequence).

This chain joins TRBV30 and TRBJ2-2; tentative D call: TRBD2 (5 bases). Germline V gene data show CDR1 as GTSNPN and CDR2 as SVGIG (reference sequence). The CDR3 runs 14 residues. Between the trimmed V and J ends, which lost 1 base and 7 bases, there was a span of 13 bases. The chain's CDR3 is CAWSDSSAGGELFF. CDR3 DNA sequence: TGTGCCTGGAGTGACTCCTCCGCGGGCGGGGAGCTGTTTTTT.

The genes are TRBV6-5 and TRBJ2-7; TRBD1 matches at 8 bases. Germline lookup yields CDR1 MNHEY and CDR2 SVGAGI. The CDR3 extends over 13 amino acids. Germline trimming cut 7 bases from V and 3 bases from J; bases unmatched to any gene: 5. This CDR3 reads CASTGGGHYEQYF. As DNA, the CDR3 is TGTGCCAGCACAGGGGGCGGCCACTACGAGCAGTACTTC.